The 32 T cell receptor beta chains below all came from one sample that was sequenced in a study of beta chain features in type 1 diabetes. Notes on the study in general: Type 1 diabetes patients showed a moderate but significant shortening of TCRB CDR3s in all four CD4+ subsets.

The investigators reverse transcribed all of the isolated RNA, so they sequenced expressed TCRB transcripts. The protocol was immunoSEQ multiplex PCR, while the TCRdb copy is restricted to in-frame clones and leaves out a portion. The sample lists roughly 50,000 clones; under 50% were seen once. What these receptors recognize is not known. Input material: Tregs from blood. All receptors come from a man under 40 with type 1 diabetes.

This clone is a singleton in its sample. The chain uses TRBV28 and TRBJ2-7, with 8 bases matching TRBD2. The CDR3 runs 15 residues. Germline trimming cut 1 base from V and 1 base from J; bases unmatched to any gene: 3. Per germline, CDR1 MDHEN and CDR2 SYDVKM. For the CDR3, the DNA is TGTGCCAGCAGTTTATCGGGGGGGAAATCCTACGAGCAGTACTTC. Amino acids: CASSLSGGKSYEQYF.

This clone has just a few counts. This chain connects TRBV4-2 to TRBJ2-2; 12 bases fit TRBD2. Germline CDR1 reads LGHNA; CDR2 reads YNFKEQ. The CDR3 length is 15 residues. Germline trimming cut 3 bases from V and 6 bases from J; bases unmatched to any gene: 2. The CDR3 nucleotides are TGTGCCAGCAGCCACCTAGCGGGAGGGCCCGGGGAGCTGTTTTTT. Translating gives CASSHLAGGPGELFF.

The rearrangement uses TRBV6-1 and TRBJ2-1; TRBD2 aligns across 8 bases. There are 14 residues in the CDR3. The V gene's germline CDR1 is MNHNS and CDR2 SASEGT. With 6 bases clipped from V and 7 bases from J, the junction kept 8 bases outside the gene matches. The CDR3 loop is CASRYRLATNEQFF. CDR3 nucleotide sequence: TGTGCCAGCAGGTATAGACTAGCGACTAATGAGCAGTTCTTC.

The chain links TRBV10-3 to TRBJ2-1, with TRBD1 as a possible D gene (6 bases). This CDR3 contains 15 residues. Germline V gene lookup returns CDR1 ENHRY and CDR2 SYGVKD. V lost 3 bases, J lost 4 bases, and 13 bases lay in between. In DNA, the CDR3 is TGTGCCATCAGTGACCCCGAGGGGGTTTACAATGAGCAGTTCTTC. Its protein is CAISDPEGVYNEQFF.

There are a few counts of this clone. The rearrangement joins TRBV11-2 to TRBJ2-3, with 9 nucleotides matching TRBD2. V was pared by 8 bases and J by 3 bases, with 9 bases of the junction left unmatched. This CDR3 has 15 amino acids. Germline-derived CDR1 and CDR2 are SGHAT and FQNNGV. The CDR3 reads CASSPWTSATDTQYF. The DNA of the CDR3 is TGTGCCAGCTCCCCGTGGACTAGCGCGACAGATACGCAGTATTTT.

The CDR3 spells CAIQPGTYNEQFF. CDR3 bases: TGTGCCATACAACCAGGGACCTACAATGAGCAGTTCTTC. This rearrangement joins TRBV6-6 to TRBJ2-1, with D tentatively TRBD1 (5 bases). Trimming pared 10 bases from V and 2 bases from J, leaving 12 bases between. CDR1 and CDR2 (germline): MNHNY, SVGAGI (reference sequence). This CDR3 spans 13 amino acids.

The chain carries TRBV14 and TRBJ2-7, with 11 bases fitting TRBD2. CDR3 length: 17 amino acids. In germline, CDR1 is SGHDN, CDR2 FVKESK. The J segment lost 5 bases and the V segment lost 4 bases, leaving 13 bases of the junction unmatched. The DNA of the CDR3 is TGTGCCAGCAGCCCATTTAATCGGCTAGCGGGAGGTCACGAGCAGTACTTC. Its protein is CASSPFNRLAGGHEQYF.

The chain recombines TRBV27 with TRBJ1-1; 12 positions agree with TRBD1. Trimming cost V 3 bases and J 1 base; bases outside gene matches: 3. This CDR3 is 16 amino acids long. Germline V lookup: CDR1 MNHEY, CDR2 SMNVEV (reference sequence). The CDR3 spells CASSFRDRGPNTEAFF. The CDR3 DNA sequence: TGTGCCAGCAGTTTCCGGGACAGGGGGCCGAACACTGAAGCTTTCTTT.

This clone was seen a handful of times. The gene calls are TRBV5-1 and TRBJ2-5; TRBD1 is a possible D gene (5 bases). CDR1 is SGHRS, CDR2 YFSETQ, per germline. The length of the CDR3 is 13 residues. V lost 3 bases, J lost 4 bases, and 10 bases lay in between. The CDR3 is CASSSQGGETQYF. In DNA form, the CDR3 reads TGCGCCAGCAGCTCTCAGGGTGGAGAGACCCAGTACTTC.

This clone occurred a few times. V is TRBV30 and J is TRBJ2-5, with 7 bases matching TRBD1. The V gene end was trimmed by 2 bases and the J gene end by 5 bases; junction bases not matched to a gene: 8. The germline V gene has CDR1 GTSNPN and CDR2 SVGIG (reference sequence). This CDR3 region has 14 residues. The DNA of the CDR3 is TGTGCCTGGAGTAACGCAGGGGGTTGGGAGACCCAGTACTTC. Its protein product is CAWSNAGGWETQYF.

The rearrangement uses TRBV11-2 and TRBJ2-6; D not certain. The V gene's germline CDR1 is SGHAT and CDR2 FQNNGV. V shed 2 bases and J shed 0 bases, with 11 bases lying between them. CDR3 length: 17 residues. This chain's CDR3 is CASSLFFSNSGANVLTF. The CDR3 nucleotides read TGTGCCAGCAGCTTATTTTTTAGTAACTCTGGGGCCAACGTCCTGACTTTC.

The CDR3 loop reads CASSSTQNTEAFF. For the CDR3, the DNA is TGTGCCAGCAGTTCGACACAGAACACTGAAGCTTTCTTT. V is TRBV27 and J is TRBJ1-1, with D unresolved. Germline V lookup: CDR1 MNHEY, CDR2 SMNVEV (reference sequence). V shed 4 bases and J shed 1 base, with 7 bases lying between them. CDR3 length equals 13 residues.

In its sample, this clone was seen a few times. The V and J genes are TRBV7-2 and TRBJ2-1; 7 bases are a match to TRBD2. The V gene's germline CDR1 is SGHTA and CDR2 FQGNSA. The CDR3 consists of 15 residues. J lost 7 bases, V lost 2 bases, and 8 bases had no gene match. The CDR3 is CASSLLAGEINEQFF. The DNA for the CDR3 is TGTGCCAGCAGCTTACTGGCGGGAGAGATAAATGAGCAGTTCTTC.

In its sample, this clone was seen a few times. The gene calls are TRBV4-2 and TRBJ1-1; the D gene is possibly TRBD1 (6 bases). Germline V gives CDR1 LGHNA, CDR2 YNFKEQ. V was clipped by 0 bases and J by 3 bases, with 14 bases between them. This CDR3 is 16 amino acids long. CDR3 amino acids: CASSQDQNRDHTEAFF. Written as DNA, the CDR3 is TGTGCCAGCAGCCAAGATCAAAACAGGGATCACACTGAAGCTTTCTTT.

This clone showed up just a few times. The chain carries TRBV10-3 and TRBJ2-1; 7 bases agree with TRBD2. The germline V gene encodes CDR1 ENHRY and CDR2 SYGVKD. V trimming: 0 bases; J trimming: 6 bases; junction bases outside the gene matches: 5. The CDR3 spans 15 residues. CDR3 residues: CAISESREPGNEQFF. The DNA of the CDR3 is TGTGCCATCAGTGAGTCGCGGGAGCCCGGCAATGAGCAGTTCTTC.

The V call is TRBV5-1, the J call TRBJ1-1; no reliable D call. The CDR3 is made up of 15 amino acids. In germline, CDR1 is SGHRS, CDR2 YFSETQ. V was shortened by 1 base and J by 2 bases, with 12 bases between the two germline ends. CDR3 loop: CASSLFGSSNTEAFF. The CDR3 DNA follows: TGCGCCAGCAGCTTGTTTGGCAGTTCTAACACTGAAGCTTTCTTT.

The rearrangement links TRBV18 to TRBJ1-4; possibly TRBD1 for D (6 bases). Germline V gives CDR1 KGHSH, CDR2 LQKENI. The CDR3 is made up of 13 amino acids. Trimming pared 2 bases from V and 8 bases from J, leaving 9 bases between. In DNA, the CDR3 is TGTGCCAGCTCACCAGGACAGCTAGAAAAACTGTTTTTT. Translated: CASSPGQLEKLFF.

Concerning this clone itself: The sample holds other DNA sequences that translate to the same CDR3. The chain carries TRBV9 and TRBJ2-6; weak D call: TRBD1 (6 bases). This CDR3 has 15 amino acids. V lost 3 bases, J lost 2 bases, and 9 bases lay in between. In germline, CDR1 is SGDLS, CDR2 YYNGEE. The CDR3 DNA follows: TGTGCCAGCAGCGCTCAGGGGACTGGGGCCAACGTCCTGACTTTC. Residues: CASSAQGTGANVLTF. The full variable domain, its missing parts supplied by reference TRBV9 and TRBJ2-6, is DSGVTQTPKHLITATGQRVTLRCSPRSGDLSVYWYQQSLDQGLQFLIQYYNGEERAKGNILERFSAQQFPDLHSELNLSSLELGDSALYFCASSAQGTGANVLTFGAGSRLTVL.

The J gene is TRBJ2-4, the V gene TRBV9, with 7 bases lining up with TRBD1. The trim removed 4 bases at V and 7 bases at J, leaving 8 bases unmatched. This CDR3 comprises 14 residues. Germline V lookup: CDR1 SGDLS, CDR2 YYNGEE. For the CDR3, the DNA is TGTGCCAGCAGCCCCCGGACAGGCCTTAACATTCAGTACTTC. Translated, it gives CASSPRTGLNIQYF.

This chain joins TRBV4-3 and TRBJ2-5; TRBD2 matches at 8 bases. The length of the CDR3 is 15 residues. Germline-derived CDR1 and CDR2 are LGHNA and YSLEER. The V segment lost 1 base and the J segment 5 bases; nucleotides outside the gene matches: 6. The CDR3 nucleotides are TGCGCCAGCAGCCAAGGGGCGGGAGGTAGGGAGACCCAGTACTTC. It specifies CASSQGAGGRETQYF.

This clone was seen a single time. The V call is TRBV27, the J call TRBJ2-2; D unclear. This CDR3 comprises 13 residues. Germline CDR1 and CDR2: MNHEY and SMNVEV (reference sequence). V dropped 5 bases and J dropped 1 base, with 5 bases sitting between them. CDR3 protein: CASSPRNTGELFF. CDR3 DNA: TGTGCCAGCAGTCCCAGGAACACCGGGGAGCTGTTTTTT.

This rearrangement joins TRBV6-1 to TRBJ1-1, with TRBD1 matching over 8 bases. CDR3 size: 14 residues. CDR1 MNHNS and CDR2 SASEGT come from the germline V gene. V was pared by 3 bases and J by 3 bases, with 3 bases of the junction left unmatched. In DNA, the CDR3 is TGTGCCAGCAGTGATAACAGGGGGTACACTGAAGCTTTCTTT. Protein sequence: CASSDNRGYTEAFF.

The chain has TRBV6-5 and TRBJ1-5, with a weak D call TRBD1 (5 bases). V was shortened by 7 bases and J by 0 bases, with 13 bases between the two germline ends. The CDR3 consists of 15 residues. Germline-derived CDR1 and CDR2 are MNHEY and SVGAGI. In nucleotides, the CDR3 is TGTGCCAGCAAGGGGACTCCCGATAGCAATCAGCCCCAGCATTTT. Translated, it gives CASKGTPDSNQPQHF.

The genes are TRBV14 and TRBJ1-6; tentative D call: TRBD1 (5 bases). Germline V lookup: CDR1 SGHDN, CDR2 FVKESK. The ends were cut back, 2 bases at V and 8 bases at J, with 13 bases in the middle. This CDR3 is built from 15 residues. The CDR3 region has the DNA TGTGCCAGCAGCCAAATGTCAGGGTTTGATTCACCCCTCCACTTT. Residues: CASSQMSGFDSPLHF.

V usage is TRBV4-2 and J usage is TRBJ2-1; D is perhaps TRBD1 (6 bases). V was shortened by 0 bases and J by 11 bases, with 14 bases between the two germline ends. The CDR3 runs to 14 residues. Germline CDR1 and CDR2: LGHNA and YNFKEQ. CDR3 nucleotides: TGTGCCAGCAGCCAAGACCAGGGGTGGGGGCAGCAGTTCTTC. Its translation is CASSQDQGWGQQFF.

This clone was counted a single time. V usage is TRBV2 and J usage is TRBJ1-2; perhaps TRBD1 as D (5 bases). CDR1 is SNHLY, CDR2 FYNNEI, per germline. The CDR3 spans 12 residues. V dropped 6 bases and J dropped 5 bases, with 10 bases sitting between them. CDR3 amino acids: CASRGTSYGYTF. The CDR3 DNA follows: TGTGCCAGCAGGGGGACTTCGTATGGCTACACCTTC. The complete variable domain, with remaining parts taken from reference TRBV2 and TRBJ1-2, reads EPEVTQTPSHQVTQMGQEVILRCVPISNHLYFYWYRQILGQKVEFLVSFYNNEISEKSEIFDDQFSVERPDGSNFTLKIRSTKLEDSAMYFCASRGTSYGYTFGSGTRLTVV.

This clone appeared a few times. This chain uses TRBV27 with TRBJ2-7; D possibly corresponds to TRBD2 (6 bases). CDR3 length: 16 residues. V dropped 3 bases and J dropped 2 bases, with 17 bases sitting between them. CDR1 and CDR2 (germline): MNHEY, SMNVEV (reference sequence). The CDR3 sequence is CASSFRDGGPAYEQYF. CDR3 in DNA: TGTGCCAGCAGTTTTCGGGACGGGGGTCCGGCCTACGAGCAGTACTTC.

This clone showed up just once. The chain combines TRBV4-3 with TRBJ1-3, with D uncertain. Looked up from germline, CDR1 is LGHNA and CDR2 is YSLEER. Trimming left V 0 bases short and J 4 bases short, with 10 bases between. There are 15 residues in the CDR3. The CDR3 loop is CASSQELSGGNTIYF. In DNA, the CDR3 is TGCGCCAGCAGCCAAGAACTGTCCGGGGGAAACACCATATATTTT.

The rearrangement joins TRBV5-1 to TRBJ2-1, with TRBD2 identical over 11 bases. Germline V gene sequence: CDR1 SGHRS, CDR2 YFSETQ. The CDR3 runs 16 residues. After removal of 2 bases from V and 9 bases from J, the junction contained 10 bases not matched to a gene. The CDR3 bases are TGCGCCAGCAGCTTTCAGGGACTAGCGGCTCTTGCTGAGCAGTTCTTC. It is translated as CASSFQGLAALAEQFF.

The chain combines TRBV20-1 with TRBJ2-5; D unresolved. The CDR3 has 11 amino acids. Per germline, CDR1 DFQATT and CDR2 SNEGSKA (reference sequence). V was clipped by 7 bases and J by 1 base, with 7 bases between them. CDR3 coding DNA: TGCAGTGGCGCGGCCCAAGAGACCCAGTACTTC. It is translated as CSGAAQETQYF.

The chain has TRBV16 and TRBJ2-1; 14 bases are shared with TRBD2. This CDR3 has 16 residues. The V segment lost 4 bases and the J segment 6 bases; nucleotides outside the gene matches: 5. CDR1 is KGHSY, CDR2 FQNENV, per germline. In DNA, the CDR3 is TGTGCCAGCAGCCTCCCGGGGACTAGCGGGAGCAATGAGCAGTTCTTC. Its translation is CASSLPGTSGSNEQFF. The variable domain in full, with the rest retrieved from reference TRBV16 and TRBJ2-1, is GEEVAQTPKHLVRGEGQKAKLYCAPIKGHSYVFWYQQVLKNEFKFLISFQNENVFDETGMPKERFSAKCLPNSPCSLEIQATKLEDSAVYFCASSLPGTSGSNEQFFGPGTRLTVL.

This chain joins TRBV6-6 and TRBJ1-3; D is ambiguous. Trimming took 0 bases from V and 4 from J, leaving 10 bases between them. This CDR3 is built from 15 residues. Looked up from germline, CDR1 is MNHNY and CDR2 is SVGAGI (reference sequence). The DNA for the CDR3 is TGTGCCAGCAGTTACTCGAAAGGAGCGGGAAACACCATATATTTT. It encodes CASSYSKGAGNTIYF.